This T cell receptor beta chain is drawn from a study of shared clonotypes between healthy human individuals. Whole-study findings and limits: Generally, naive subsets (rather than memory subsets) showed larger estimated richness.

With 1 base removed from V and 3 bases from J, the gap between germline ends came to 2 bases. This CDR3 has 12 amino acids. Germline CDR1 reads SGHTS; CDR2 reads YDEGEE. For every subset, genomic DNA was evenly distributed across several immunoSEQ plates. Source study methods: ImmunoSEQ only sent back junction sequences with no quality scores, so filtering was done differently. This table comes from immunoSEQ multiplex PCR, and its TCRdb copy is limited to in-frame clones, with some not included. V and J calls plus clone size are reproduced from that table; the DNA served to infer D and trimming. Of some 500,000 clones listed, more than 95% are singletons. This clone occurred once. Its antigen is not identified.

The source material was naive CD4+ T cells sorted from blood. The subset here: CD45RA+ positively selected. The chain is built from TRBV5-8 and TRBJ1-3; D call uncertain. This TCR was recovered from a woman in her thirties in good health. The CDR3 DNA follows: TGTGCCAGCAGCTTGATTGGAAACACCATATATTTT. It encodes CASSLIGNTIYF.